A single sample gave rise to the 16 T cell receptor beta chains below, sequenced in a study of CD8 T cells in ankylosing spondylitis. Study-wide results and limits: Ankylosing spondylitis blood appeared to be characterized by a TCR beta motif of under ten highly homologous variants.

Using its own MiXCR run on the 5' RACE reads, TCRdb lists one record per CDR3 protein. The table lists fewer than 650,000 distinct CDR3 sequences, 9.5% to 15% of them singletons. Their antigen targets remain unknown. The specimen sequenced was blood, either unsorted or a sorted T cell fraction (not recorded which). Receptors were obtained from a male donor with ankylosing spondylitis.

This clonotype was seen a handful of times. The chain carries TRBV20-1 and TRBJ2-3; D unclear. This CDR3 comprises 11 residues. Germline-derived CDR1 and CDR2 are DFQATT and SNEGSKA (reference sequence). V was shortened by 6 bases and J by 5 bases, with 9 bases between the two germline ends. The CDR3 DNA reads TGCAGTGCCCCTGTGGGAGATACGCAGTATTTT. This gives the protein CSAPVGDTQYF.

This chain links TRBV12-3 or TRBV12-4 with TRBJ2-5, with 13 positions matching TRBD2. Trimming took 5 bases from V and 2 from J; bases not matched to a gene: 11. CDR3 length: 18 amino acids. The CDR3: CASSPRTSGRASQETQYF. CDR3 in DNA: TGTGCCAGCAGTCCCCGGACTAGCGGGAGAGCCTCACAAGAGACCCAGTACTTC.

The chain is built from TRBV5-1 and TRBJ1-4; maybe TRBD1 (5 bases). Trimming took off 0 bases at V and 7 bases at J, with 13 bases between the two ends. This CDR3 contains 15 residues. Germline assignment: CDR1 SGHRS and CDR2 YFSETQ. CDR3 coding DNA: TGCGCCAGCAGCTTGGGCGGAGGGGTCGGTGAAAAACTGTTTTTT. This encodes CASSLGGGVGEKLFF.

The chain couples TRBV5-1 to TRBJ2-1; 7 bases align to TRBD1. The CDR3 has 14 amino acids. Looked up from germline, CDR1 is SGHRS and CDR2 is YFSETQ. Trimming removed 4 bases from V and 4 bases from J; junction bases left unmatched: 5. CDR3 coding DNA: TGCGCCAGCAGCACGACAGGGTTATACAATGAGCAGTTCTTC. It specifies CASSTTGLYNEQFF. The whole variable domain, filled in from reference TRBV5-1 and TRBJ2-1, reads KAGVTQTPRYLIKTRGQQVTLSCSPISGHRSVSWYQQTPGQGLQFLFEYFSETQRNKGNFPGRFSGRQFSNSRSEMNVSTLELGDSALYLCASSTTGLYNEQFFGPGTRLTVL.

The chain links TRBV7-8 to TRBJ1-1, with D unclear. The CDR3 is made up of 15 amino acids. V gave up 5 bases and J gave up 1 base, with 14 bases separating them. CDR1 is SGHVS and CDR2 is FQNEAQ in the germline V gene. As DNA, the CDR3 is TGTGCCAGCAGCCCCTTTAGGAATAAGAACACTGAAGCTTTCTTT. Its protein is CASSPFRNKNTEAFF.

The chain recombines TRBV5-1 with TRBJ1-4; D might be TRBD1 (6 bases). V was clipped by 4 bases and J by 1 base, with 11 bases between them. Germline V CDR1 and CDR2: SGHRS, YFSETQ. The CDR3 extends over 15 amino acids. For the CDR3, the DNA is TGCGCCAGCAGCCCCGGACAGCGAACTAATGAAAAACTGTTTTTT. Encoded protein: CASSPGQRTNEKLFF.

The chain uses TRBV6-1 and TRBJ1-5; 7 bases match TRBD1. CDR1 and CDR2 from the germline V gene are MNHNS and SASEGT. J gave up 11 bases and V 4 bases, and 11 bases lay outside the gene matches. The CDR3 has 14 residues. CDR3 sequence reads: CASSVFQGEGAQHF. CDR3 in DNA: TGTGCCAGCAGTGTCTTCCAGGGGGAGGGGGCCCAGCATTTT.

In this sample, this clonotype turned up a few times. The chain has TRBV7-9 and TRBJ1-3; D is perhaps TRBD1 (5 bases). V was shortened by 5 bases and J by 3 bases, with 11 bases between the two germline ends. Germline CDR1 is SEHNR and CDR2 is FQNEAQ (reference sequence). CDR3 length equals 14 residues. CDR3: CASSHQGIGNTIYF. The CDR3 coding sequence is TGTGCCAGCAGCCACCAGGGAATTGGAAACACCATATATTTT.

This clonotype was detected only a few times. The V call is TRBV6-2 or TRBV6-3, the J call TRBJ1-2; D gene uncertain. CDR1 is MNHEY, CDR2 SVGEGT, per germline. Trimming removed 2 bases from V and 3 bases from J, with 7 bases in between. The CDR3 spans 13 residues. The CDR3 nucleotides read TGTGCCAGCAGTTACCTTCAGGACTATGGCTACACCTTC. This codes for CASSYLQDYGYTF.

This clonotype was detected a few times. The chain joins TRBV24-1 to TRBJ2-5, with D hard to call. The V end lost 0 bases, the J end lost 4 bases, and 8 bases lay between the germline ends. This CDR3 is built from 14 residues. From germline, CDR1 is KGHDR and CDR2 SFDVKD. This CDR3 reads CATSDLGLRETQYF. CDR3 nucleotides: TGTGCCACCAGTGATTTGGGTCTGAGAGAGACCCAGTACTTC.

This chain uses TRBV19 with TRBJ1-2; TRBD1 matches 9 bases. This CDR3 spans 16 amino acids. With 3 bases clipped from V and 4 bases from J, the junction kept 9 bases outside the gene matches. Per germline, CDR1 LNHDA and CDR2 SQIVND (reference sequence). The CDR3 nucleotides read TGTGCCAGTAGTATCCCCGGGACAGGGCTCGGCTATGGCTACACCTTC. Translating gives CASSIPGTGLGYGYTF.

The chain recombines TRBV9 with TRBJ2-7; D is perhaps TRBD1 (6 bases). The length of the CDR3 is 14 residues. The ends were cut back, 0 bases at V and 3 bases at J, with 10 bases in the middle. The germline V gene has CDR1 SGDLS and CDR2 YYNGEE. In DNA form, the CDR3 reads TGTGCCAGCAGCGTAGCTGGGACACTCTACGAGCAGTACTTC. Residues: CASSVAGTLYEQYF.

Only a few counts were recorded for this clonotype. The chain combines TRBV5-5 with TRBJ2-7, with no clear D. Trimming stripped 1 base from V and 0 bases from J, with 11 bases between. The length of the CDR3 is 15 residues. Germline lookup yields CDR1 SGHKS and CDR2 YYEKEE (reference sequence). In DNA form, the CDR3 reads TGTGCCAGCAGCTTGACAGTCCCGACCTCCTACGAGCAGTACGTC. Amino acid sequence: CASSLTVPTSYEQYV.

V gene TRBV11-2 combines with J gene TRBJ2-7; TRBD2 matches 7 bases. The length of the CDR3 is 14 residues. Losses at the gene ends were 1 base for V and 2 bases for J; bases not matched to a gene: 2. Looked up from germline, CDR1 is SGHAT and CDR2 is FQNNGV. The CDR3: CASSLVLATYEQYF. CDR3 nucleotides: TGTGCCAGCAGCTTAGTACTAGCGACCTACGAGCAGTACTTC.

There are a few counts of this clonotype. The V and J genes are TRBV12-3 or TRBV12-4 and TRBJ2-2, with D unclear. The CDR3 contains 13 residues. Trimming removed 6 bases from V and 1 base from J, with 6 bases in between. CDR3: CASSPGNTGELFF. The CDR3 bases are TGTGCCAGCAGCCCCGGGAACACCGGGGAGCTGTTTTTT.

This sequence joins TRBV4-2 and TRBJ2-7; the D gene is possibly TRBD1 (5 bases). CDR1 LGHNA and CDR2 YNFKEQ come from the germline V gene. The V gene lost 1 base and the J gene lost 5 bases, with 18 bases spanning the gap. This CDR3 spans 16 amino acids. CDR3 DNA: TGTGCCAGCAGCCAAGGTGTAGGTATCCCCAGGGACGAGCAGTACTTC. It translates to CASSQGVGIPRDEQYF.